Presented here are 27 T cell receptor beta chains from one specimen sequenced in a study of control samples from healthy donors and cancer patients. Libraries were prepared by immunoSEQ multiplex PCR; TCRdb keeps only in-frame clonotypes and omits some of them. The sample records 70,000 to 100,000 clones, around nine tenths being singletons. Sequenced sample: PBMCs. Source of these receptors: a woman in her sixties with head and neck cancer.

This chain connects TRBV10-3 to TRBJ2-7; TRBD2 aligns across 13 bases. Germline CDR1 is ENHRY and CDR2 is SYGVKD. This CDR3 has 15 amino acids. The trim removed 9 bases at V and 4 bases at J, leaving 9 bases unmatched. CDR3 amino acids: CAISPGTSGAYEQYF. The CDR3 DNA follows: TGTGCCATTTCCCCCGGGACTAGCGGGGCATACGAGCAGTACTTC.

Comments on this clone: Other DNA variants within this sample encode the same CDR3. The chain combines TRBV11-2 with TRBJ2-3; a possible D gene is TRBD1 (5 bases). Germline CDR1 is SGHAT and CDR2 is FQNNGV. The CDR3 sequence is 15 residues long. The V end was cut by 0 bases, the J end by 2 bases, with 9 bases between. The CDR3 region is CASSLDPGYTDTQYF. Written as DNA, the CDR3 is TGTGCCAGCAGCTTAGATCCAGGGTACACAGATACGCAGTATTTT.

The V and J genes are TRBV7-2 and TRBJ2-7, with D unresolved. Per the germline V gene, CDR1 is SGHTA and CDR2 is FQGNSA. This CDR3 region has 13 residues. Deletions cut 1 base from V and 4 bases from J, with 8 bases between. The chain's CDR3 is CASSLVGMYEQYF. Here the CDR3 DNA reads TGTGCCAGCAGCTTAGTTGGCATGTACGAGCAGTACTTC. Using reference TRBV7-2 and TRBJ2-7 for the parts outside the CDR3, the full variable domain is GAGVSQSPSNKVTEKGKDVELRCDPISGHTALYWYRQSLGQGLEFLIYFQGNSAPDKSGLPSDRFSAERTGGSVSTLTIQRTQQEDSAVYLCASSLVGMYEQYFGPGTRLTVT.

The J gene is TRBJ2-7, the V gene TRBV3-1 (or the pseudogene TRBV3-2), with D maybe TRBD1 (6 bases). With 0 bases removed from V and 0 bases from J, the gap between germline ends came to 24 bases. This CDR3 has 20 residues. Germline assignment: CDR1 LGHDT and CDR2 YNNKEL (reference sequence). This chain's CDR3 is CASSQDRGTTWLSCSYEQYF. DNA for the CDR3: TGTGCCAGCAGCCAAGATCGAGGGACAACTTGGCTCAGTTGCTCCTACGAGCAGTACTTC.

This sequence joins TRBV5-1 and TRBJ2-3, with D perhaps matching TRBD1 or TRBD2 (6 bases each). This CDR3 region has 14 residues. Trimming pared 7 bases from V and 3 bases from J, leaving 15 bases between. The germline V gene has CDR1 SGHRS and CDR2 YFSETQ. For the CDR3, the DNA is TGCGCCAGCTCTTCCGGGGGCTTAACAGATACGCAGTATTTT. As protein: CASSSGGLTDTQYF.

This sequence joins TRBV29-1 and TRBJ2-4; D not resolved. CDR1 is SQVTM and CDR2 is ANQGSEA in the germline V gene. V was pared by 7 bases and J by 0 bases, with 19 bases between. CDR3 size: 16 residues. The CDR3 region is CSAVPENRLAKNIQYF. The CDR3 nucleotides read TGCAGCGCCGTCCCCGAAAACAGACTAGCCAAAAACATTCAGTACTTC. The full variable domain, in which reference TRBV29-1 and TRBJ2-4 provide the parts outside the CDR3, is SAVISQKPSRDICQRGTSLTIQCQVDSQVTMMFWYRQQPGQSLTLIATANQGSEATYESGFVIDKFPISRPNLTFSTLTVSNMSPEDSSIYLCSAVPENRLAKNIQYFGAGTRLSVL.

V is TRBV10-2 and J is TRBJ2-1; D is possibly TRBD1 or TRBD2 (5 bases each). The germline V gene has CDR1 WSHSY and CDR2 SAAADI. V dropped 6 bases and J dropped 7 bases, with 13 bases sitting between them. CDR3 size: 13 residues. This CDR3 is CASRFGTLNEQFF. CDR3 DNA sequence: TGCGCCAGCAGATTCGGGACGCTTAATGAGCAGTTCTTC.

The rearrangement links TRBV14 to TRBJ2-2, with D perhaps TRBD1 (6 bases). The CDR3 totals 17 residues. The germline gives CDR1 SGHDN, CDR2 FVKESK. Trimming removed 0 bases from V and 4 bases from J, with 15 bases in between. The CDR3 DNA is TGTGCCAGCAGCCAAGATGAGGCAGGGGTCGGCACCGGGGAGCTGTTTTTT. Translated: CASSQDEAGVGTGELFF.

The V call is TRBV5-1, the J call TRBJ2-3, with 9 bases lining up with TRBD1. Germline values: CDR1 SGHRS, CDR2 YFSETQ. The ends lost 4 bases at V and 6 bases at J; junction bases unmatched: 9. The CDR3 runs 15 residues. The CDR3 DNA reads as TGCGCCAGCAGCATCACAGGGGGCTCGGCGGATACGCAGTATTTT. This gives the protein CASSITGGSADTQYF.

This chain links TRBV10-2 with TRBJ2-7, with 8 nucleotides matching TRBD2. The CDR3 is 14 residues long. The germline gives CDR1 WSHSY, CDR2 SAAADI. The junction had 4 bases not matched to a gene; V was cut back by 4 bases and J by 2 bases. The DNA of the CDR3 is TGCGCCAGCAGTGTCAGCGGGGGACCCTACGAGCAGTACTTC. Its protein is CASSVSGGPYEQYF.

The chain combines TRBV14 with TRBJ2-5; 14 nucleotides match TRBD2. The CDR3 runs to 18 residues. The J segment lost 4 bases and the V segment lost 0 bases, leaving 7 bases of the junction unmatched. The germline V gene encodes CDR1 SGHDN and CDR2 FVKESK. The CDR3 spells CASSQEVTSGRARETQYF. The CDR3 region has the DNA TGTGCCAGCAGCCAAGAAGTGACTAGCGGGAGGGCCAGAGAGACCCAGTACTTC.

This rearrangement joins TRBV7-2 to TRBJ1-2; possible D gene TRBD1, 6 bases. CDR1 SGHTA and CDR2 FQGNSA come from the germline V gene. The CDR3 sequence is 14 residues long. V shed 2 bases and J shed 5 bases, with 12 bases lying between them. CDR3: CASSLNKGVYGYTF. CDR3 sequence (DNA): TGTGCCAGCAGCTTAAATAAGGGGGTGTATGGCTACACCTTC. The full variable domain, its missing parts supplied by reference TRBV7-2 and TRBJ1-2, is GAGVSQSPSNKVTEKGKDVELRCDPISGHTALYWYRQSLGQGLEFLIYFQGNSAPDKSGLPSDRFSAERTGGSVSTLTIQRTQQEDSAVYLCASSLNKGVYGYTFGSGTRLTVV.

This chain connects TRBV25-1 to TRBJ2-7, with D perhaps matching TRBD1 or TRBD2 (5 bases each). V shed 4 bases and J shed 4 bases, with 8 bases lying between them. This CDR3 has 12 residues. CDR1 MGHDK and CDR2 SYGVNS come from the germline V gene. The CDR3 nucleotides are TGTGCCAGCAGTGCAGGGACGTACGAGCAGTACTTC. Its protein product is CASSAGTYEQYF.

CDR3 sequence (DNA): TGTGCCAGCAGCCGCCGCCTAGCGGGAGTTGTAGATACGCAGTATTTT. Translating gives CASSRRLAGVVDTQYF. The J gene is TRBJ2-3, the V gene TRBV6-2 or TRBV6-3, with 10 bases fitting TRBD2. This CDR3 contains 16 residues. Germline V gene sequence: CDR1 MNHEY, CDR2 SVGEGT. V lost 6 bases, J lost 5 bases, and 11 bases stayed unmatched.

The CDR3 region has the DNA TGCGCCAGCAGCGTGACCGGAACCTACGAGCAGTACTTC. Translating gives CASSVTGTYEQYF. V is TRBV5-1 and J is TRBJ2-7; D unresolved. The CDR3 has 13 residues. CDR1 and CDR2 (germline): SGHRS, YFSETQ. V was trimmed by 4 bases and J by 2 bases, leaving 10 bases between them.

The V call is TRBV7-2, the J call TRBJ2-3, with D hard to call. The CDR3 is made up of 13 amino acids. CDR1 and CDR2 (germline): SGHTA, FQGNSA. Trimming removed 3 bases at V and 5 bases at J, with 9 bases between. CDR3 residues: CASSFVRVDTQYF. CDR3 sequence (DNA): TGTGCCAGCAGCTTTGTCCGAGTAGATACGCAGTATTTT.

The rearrangement joins TRBV7-9 to TRBJ2-5; no reliable D call. The CDR3 spans 13 residues. Trimming shortened V by 4 bases and J by 5 bases, and 11 bases separated the two germline ends. CDR1 SEHNR and CDR2 FQNEAQ come from the germline V gene (reference sequence). CDR3 sequence: CASSYSTQETQYF. The CDR3 DNA sequence: TGTGCCAGCAGCTACTCAACTCAGGAGACCCAGTACTTC.

The chain is built from TRBV30 and TRBJ2-7; 9 nucleotides line up with TRBD1. Germline trimming cut 4 bases from V and 0 bases from J; bases unmatched to any gene: 4. CDR1 is GTSNPN and CDR2 is SVGIG in the germline V gene (reference sequence). The CDR3 has 14 amino acids. CDR3 in amino acids: CAWNRGLSSYEQYF. The DNA of the CDR3 is TGTGCCTGGAACAGGGGGCTTAGCTCCTACGAGCAGTACTTC.

The chain is built from TRBV6-5 and TRBJ2-1; the match to TRBD2 covers 9 bases. The CDR3 is 15 residues long. CDR1 and CDR2 (germline): MNHEY, SVGAGI. The V gene end was trimmed by 6 bases and the J gene end by 6 bases; junction bases not matched to a gene: 9. The CDR3 bases are TGTGCCAGCAGACTCGGACTAGCGCCTATCAATGAGCAGTTCTTC. Translated: CASRLGLAPINEQFF.

The rearrangement uses TRBV6-5 and TRBJ1-2, with D possibly being TRBD1 (6 bases). The ends were cut back, 5 bases at V and 6 bases at J, with 13 bases in the middle. From germline, CDR1 is MNHEY and CDR2 SVGAGI. CDR3 length: 13 residues. This chain's CDR3 is CASSLNQGNGYTF. The CDR3 nucleotides are TGTGCCAGCAGTCTGAACCAGGGGAATGGCTACACCTTC.

This chain joins TRBV19 and TRBJ2-1; no definite D call. V was clipped by 2 bases and J by 0 bases, with 11 bases between them. CDR1 and CDR2 (germline): LNHDA, SQIVND (reference sequence). The CDR3 is 16 amino acids. CDR3 sequence reads: CASSIYWESSYNEQFF. DNA of the CDR3: TGTGCCAGTAGTATATATTGGGAAAGCTCCTACAATGAGCAGTTCTTC.

This clone was counted once. CDR3 loop: CASSIGSTDTQYF. CDR3 DNA: TGCGCCAGCAGTATCGGGAGCACAGATACGCAGTATTTT. The chain uses TRBV5-1 and TRBJ2-3; no reliable D call. Germline V gene sequence: CDR1 SGHRS, CDR2 YFSETQ. Trimming left V 5 bases short and J 0 bases short, with 7 bases between. The CDR3 runs 13 residues.

The sample holds one count of this clone. V is TRBV19 and J is TRBJ2-5; D could derive from TRBD1 or TRBD2 (6 bases each). The CDR3 runs to 16 residues. V lost 5 bases and J 2 bases, leaving 18 bases between the germline ends. From germline, CDR1 is LNHDA and CDR2 SQIVND (reference sequence). The CDR3 bases are TGTGCCAGTAGTCCCAAGGGAAGGGGGGCTCAAGAGACCCAGTACTTC. As protein: CASSPKGRGAQETQYF.

The chain is built from TRBV27 and TRBJ1-2; 7 nucleotides align to TRBD1. This CDR3 region has 14 residues. With 6 bases clipped from V and 2 bases from J, the junction kept 6 bases outside the gene matches. Germline loops: CDR1 MNHEY, CDR2 SMNVEV (reference sequence). The CDR3 DNA reads TGTGCCAGCAGCCGACTGACAGGGAACTATGGCTACACCTTC. Encoded protein: CASSRLTGNYGYTF.

The chain recombines TRBV6-5 with TRBJ2-3; D possibly corresponds to TRBD1 (5 bases). CDR1 is MNHEY, CDR2 SVGAGI, per germline. There are 15 residues in the CDR3. Trimming left V 0 bases short and J 3 bases short, with 10 bases between. The CDR3 sequence: CASSYSGRTTDTQYF. The CDR3 region has the DNA TGTGCCAGCAGTTACTCGGGCAGGACAACAGATACGCAGTATTTT.

The V gene is TRBV2, the J gene TRBJ2-3; no definite D call. The CDR3 covers 14 residues. Germline V CDR1 and CDR2: SNHLY, FYNNEI. The V and J ends lost 1 base and 6 bases respectively, with 11 bases between them. The CDR3 DNA reads as TGTGCCAGCAGTGAAGACACCATCATGGATACGCAGTATTTT. This encodes CASSEDTIMDTQYF.

The chain links TRBV3-1 (or the pseudogene TRBV3-2) to TRBJ1-1, with TRBD1 matching over 8 bases. The CDR3 covers 13 residues. Germline values: CDR1 LGHDT, CDR2 YNNKEL (reference sequence). After removal of 4 bases from V and 8 bases from J, the junction contained 6 bases not matched to a gene. DNA for the CDR3: TGTGCCAGCAGCCCAACAGGGGGATTCGAAGCTTTCTTT. Protein sequence: CASSPTGGFEAFF.